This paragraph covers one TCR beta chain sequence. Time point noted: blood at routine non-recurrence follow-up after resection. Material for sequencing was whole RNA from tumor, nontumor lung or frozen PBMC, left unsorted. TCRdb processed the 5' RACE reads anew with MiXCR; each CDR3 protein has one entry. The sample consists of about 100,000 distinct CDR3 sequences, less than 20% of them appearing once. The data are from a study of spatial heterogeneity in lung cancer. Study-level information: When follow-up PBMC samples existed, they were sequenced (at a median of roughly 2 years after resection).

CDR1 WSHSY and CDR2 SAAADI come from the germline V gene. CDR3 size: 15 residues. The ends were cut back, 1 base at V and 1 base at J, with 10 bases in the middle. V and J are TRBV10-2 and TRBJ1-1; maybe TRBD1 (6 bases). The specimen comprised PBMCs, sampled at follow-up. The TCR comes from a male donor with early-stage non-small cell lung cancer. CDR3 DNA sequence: TGCGCCAGCAGTGAGTTTTCGGACAGGAACACTGAAGCTTTCTTT. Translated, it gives CASSEFSDRNTEAFF.